The 18 T cell receptor beta chains below all came from one sample that was sequenced in a study of vaccination and CD4 T cells after COVID-19. Cultured CD4+ T cells had their DNA profiled by the Oncomine TCR Beta short-read assay. TCRdb reprocessed the PCR reads via MiXCR and lists one record per CDR3 protein. The sample has roughly 20,000 distinct CDR3 sequences, under 60% seen once; the top ten hold 3%. Treatment denoted: approximately nine-day PBMC culture with coronavirus spike peptide pools or control peptides (ViraFEST assay). Their antigens remain unidentified. The source was CD4+ T cells from blood, cultured in vitro, collected after SARS-CoV-2 vaccination. These receptors all stem from a human donor who had recovered from COVID-19.

The chain has TRBV6-2 or TRBV6-3 and TRBJ2-5; unclear D gene. V lost 5 bases and J 0 bases, leaving 10 bases between the germline ends. Germline V lookup: CDR1 MNHEY, CDR2 SVGEGT. CDR3 length equals 14 residues. In DNA form, the CDR3 reads TGTGCCAGCAGTACTAACACAGACCAAGAGACCCAGTACTTC. Translating it yields CASSTNTDQETQYF.

The chain recombines TRBV29-1 with TRBJ1-1, with no clear D. Germline-derived CDR1 and CDR2 are SQVTM and ANQGSEA. The CDR3 sequence is 12 residues long. V lost 6 bases to trimming and J lost 2 bases, with 10 bases between them. CDR3 residues: CSVGTANTEAFF. The DNA of the CDR3 is TGCAGCGTGGGCACAGCAAACACTGAAGCTTTCTTT.

The chain combines TRBV6-2 or TRBV6-3 with TRBJ1-5; 7 nucleotides match TRBD1. The CDR3 covers 15 residues. The germline V gene has CDR1 MNHEY and CDR2 SVGEGT. Unmatched junction bases numbered 9, after V lost 7 bases and J lost 3 bases. For the CDR3, the DNA is TGTGCCAGCACAGGGGGGGCTATTAACAATCAGCCCCAGCATTTT. It translates to CASTGGAINNQPQHF.

The rearrangement joins TRBV20-1 to TRBJ2-3; maybe TRBD2 (6 bases). This CDR3 is 14 amino acids long. Per the germline V gene, CDR1 is DFQATT and CDR2 is SNEGSKA (reference sequence). V gave up 0 bases and J gave up 6 bases, with 13 bases separating them. Here the CDR3 reads CSARDTGGRDTQYF. The CDR3 region has the DNA TGCAGTGCTAGAGATACCGGGGGAAGGGATACGCAGTATTTT.

The rearrangement uses TRBV11-3 and TRBJ1-1; D perhaps matches TRBD1 (6 bases). CDR1 and CDR2 (germline): SGHNT, YENEEA. Trimming took 1 base from V and 3 from J, leaving 12 bases between them. This CDR3 is 15 amino acids long. The CDR3, as DNA: TGTGCCAGCAGCTTAGCCGGGGGGCCGGACACTGAAGCTTTCTTT. It translates to CASSLAGGPDTEAFF. Drawing the rest from reference TRBV11-3 and TRBJ1-1, the complete variable domain is EAGVVQSPRYKIIEKKQPVAFWCNPISGHNTLYWYLQNLGQGPELLIRYENEEAVDDSQLPKDRFSAERLKGVDSTLKIQPAELGDSAVYLCASSLAGGPDTEAFFGQGTRLTVV.

This clonotype was counted only a few times. This CDR3 is CASKELKNQPQHF. In nucleotides, the CDR3 is TGCGCCAGCAAGGAGCTGAAGAATCAGCCCCAGCATTTT. V is TRBV10-2 and J is TRBJ1-5, with D unclear. This CDR3 is built from 13 residues. V lost 7 bases, J lost 4 bases, and 11 bases lay in between. Per germline, CDR1 WSHSY and CDR2 SAAADI.

This clonotype was picked up a small number of times. V is TRBV6-5 and J is TRBJ1-1; unclear D gene. V lost 0 bases and J 7 bases, leaving 12 bases between the germline ends. CDR3 size: 14 residues. Germline V CDR1 and CDR2: MNHEY, SVGAGI. CDR3: CASSYSPSRVEAFF. Here the CDR3 DNA reads TGTGCCAGCAGTTACTCGCCCAGCCGAGTTGAAGCTTTCTTT.

The rearrangement joins TRBV20-1 to TRBJ2-7; no firm D call. CDR3 length equals 15 residues. CDR1 and CDR2 from the germline V gene are DFQATT and SNEGSKA (reference sequence). Trimming removed 0 bases at V and 7 bases at J, with 19 bases between. CDR3 amino acids: CSARDPRLPDSEQYF. The CDR3 DNA reads as TGCAGTGCTAGAGATCCCAGATTGCCTGATTCTGAGCAGTACTTC.

The chain carries TRBV19 and TRBJ2-1, with 8 nucleotides matching TRBD2. J lost 3 bases, V lost 4 bases, and 14 bases had no gene match. The CDR3 is 18 amino acids. In germline, CDR1 is LNHDA, CDR2 SQIVND (reference sequence). CDR3 nucleotides: TGTGCCAGTAGTACACGCGGGACTAGGGGACGCTACTACAATGAGCAGTTCTTC. Protein sequence: CASSTRGTRGRYYNEQFF. The whole variable domain, filled in from reference TRBV19 and TRBJ2-1, reads DGGITQSPKYLFRKEGQNVTLSCEQNLNHDAMYWYRQDPGQGLRLIYYSQIVNDFQKGDIAEGYSVSREKKESFPLTVTSAQKNPTAFYLCASSTRGTRGRYYNEQFFGPGTRLTVL.

This sequence joins TRBV6-6 and TRBJ2-7, with D possibly TRBD2 on 6 matching bases. The CDR3 spans 14 residues. Germline CDR1 and CDR2: MNHNY and SVGAGI (reference sequence). V dropped 5 bases and J dropped 7 bases, with 18 bases sitting between them. In DNA form, the CDR3 reads TGTGCCAGCAGTCGGACCCGTTCCGGGGGTGAGCAGTACTTC. This encodes CASSRTRSGGEQYF.

V usage is TRBV20-1 and J usage is TRBJ2-1; D not resolved. The CDR3 has 13 amino acids. V lost 6 bases and J lost 5, with 14 bases in between. Germline CDR1 DFQATT, CDR2 SNEGSKA (reference sequence). This CDR3 is CSAVRTPDNEQFF. CDR3 coding DNA: TGCAGTGCAGTACGGACCCCTGACAATGAGCAGTTCTTC.

The chain recombines TRBV7-2 with TRBJ2-2, with a possible D match to TRBD1 (6 bases). The CDR3 has 17 amino acids. Germline assignment: CDR1 SGHTA and CDR2 FQGNSA. Trimming pared 5 bases from V and 6 bases from J, leaving 22 bases between. Written as DNA, the CDR3 is TGTGCCAGCAGCCTCCACCTCCTCAGGGGCGGCCCCGGGGAGCTGTTTTTT. It is translated as CASSLHLLRGGPGELFF.

The chain joins TRBV20-1 to TRBJ1-1; D is possibly TRBD1 (5 bases). Looked up from germline, CDR1 is DFQATT and CDR2 is SNEGSKA (reference sequence). There are 13 residues in the CDR3. The CDR3 coding sequence is TGCAGCGTCGCTCAACAGGTGAACACTGAAGCTTTCTTT. This translates into CSVAQQVNTEAFF.

The chain couples TRBV7-9 to TRBJ1-1, with D maybe TRBD1 (6 bases). The CDR3 sequence is 13 residues long. Germline V gene data show CDR1 as SEHNR and CDR2 as FQNEAQ (reference sequence). V was cut by 1 base and J by 8 bases, with 11 bases left in between. CDR3 loop: CASSLVPGTEAFF. Written as DNA, the CDR3 is TGTGCCAGCAGCTTAGTTCCGGGGACAGAAGCTTTCTTT.

This clonotype turned up a few times. The V and J genes are TRBV20-1 and TRBJ1-2; D ambiguous. V lost 4 bases and J lost 8, with 14 bases in between. Germline CDR1 and CDR2: DFQATT and SNEGSKA (reference sequence). This CDR3 region has 12 residues. The CDR3: CSATDLRRGYTF. In nucleotides, the CDR3 is TGCAGTGCTACGGACCTCCGTCGGGGCTACACCTTC.

The rearrangement uses TRBV27 and TRBJ2-2; the D is unclear. In germline, CDR1 is MNHEY, CDR2 SMNVEV (reference sequence). The CDR3 has 13 amino acids. The germline V and J ends were trimmed by 0 bases and 8 bases, with 7 bases remaining between them. The CDR3: CASSLSFQGELFF. CDR3 DNA sequence: TGTGCCAGCAGTTTATCTTTTCAGGGGGAGCTGTTTTTT.

This clonotype has more than one count but fewer than ten. J is TRBJ1-1 and V is TRBV15, with 10 nucleotides matching TRBD1. The trim removed 1 base at V and 1 base at J, leaving 6 bases unmatched. Germline V gene data show CDR1 as LNHNV and CDR2 as YYDKDF (reference sequence). This CDR3 has 17 residues. The CDR3 loop is CATSRVGTGVRNTEAFF. CDR3 coding DNA: TGTGCCACCAGCAGAGTTGGGACAGGGGTACGGAACACTGAAGCTTTCTTT.

This clonotype was recorded a few times. V usage is TRBV20-1 and J usage is TRBJ1-5; tentatively, D is TRBD1 (5 bases). The CDR3 has 16 residues. Per germline, CDR1 DFQATT and CDR2 SNEGSKA (reference sequence). Trimming stripped 3 bases from V and 0 bases from J, with 15 bases between. The CDR3 nucleotides are TGCAGTGCTAGTTGGCGGGGCGGAAATAGCAATCAGCCCCAGCATTTT. Encoded protein: CSASWRGGNSNQPQHF.